This T cell receptor beta chain was observed in a study of blood T cell repertoires in COVID-19. Study-level background: T cells, B-cell-depleted T cells, or PBMCs supplied cDNA or gDNA.

The CDR3 is made up of 17 amino acids. J gave up 5 bases and V 3 bases, and 12 bases lay outside the gene matches. The germline CDR1 and CDR2 sequences are SGDLS and YYNGEE. Authors' processing steps: Reference gene primer amplification gave estimated nucleated cell counts. Repertoires were generated with immunoSEQ multiplex PCR, while TCRdb's copy carries only in-frame clones and drops some. V and J calls and clone size come straight from that table; D and trimming were deduced from the DNA. Among 250,000 to 350,000 clones, about 89% were seen once, and the ten largest hold around 13%. What was sequenced was peripheral blood. The chain is built from TRBV9 and TRBJ2-1; 9 bases are shared with TRBD2. This receptor was identified in a woman in her sixties with acute or convalescent COVID-19. For the CDR3, the DNA is TGTGCCAGCAGCGCCTCTCACTGGACTAGCGCCGACAATGAGCAGTTCTTC. Its protein is CASSASHWTSADNEQFF. The variable domain in full, with the rest retrieved from reference TRBV9 and TRBJ2-1, is DSGVTQTPKHLITATGQRVTLRCSPRSGDLSVYWYQQSLDQGLQFLIQYYNGEERAKGNILERFSAQQFPDLHSELNLSSLELGDSALYFCASSASHWTSADNEQFFGPGTRLTVL.